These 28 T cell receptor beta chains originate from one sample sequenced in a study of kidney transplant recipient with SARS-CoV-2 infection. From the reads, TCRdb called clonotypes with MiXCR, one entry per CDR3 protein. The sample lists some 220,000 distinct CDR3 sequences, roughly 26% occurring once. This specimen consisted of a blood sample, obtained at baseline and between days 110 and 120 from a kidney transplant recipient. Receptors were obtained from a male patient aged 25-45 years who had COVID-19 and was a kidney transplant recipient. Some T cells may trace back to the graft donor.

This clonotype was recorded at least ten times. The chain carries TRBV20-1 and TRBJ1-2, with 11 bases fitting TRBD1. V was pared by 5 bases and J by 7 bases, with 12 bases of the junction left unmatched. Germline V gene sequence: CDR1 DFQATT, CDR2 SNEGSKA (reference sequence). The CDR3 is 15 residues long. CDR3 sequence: CSADSPGQGGVGYTF. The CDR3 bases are TGCAGTGCTGACTCACCGGGACAGGGGGGGGTTGGCTACACCTTC.

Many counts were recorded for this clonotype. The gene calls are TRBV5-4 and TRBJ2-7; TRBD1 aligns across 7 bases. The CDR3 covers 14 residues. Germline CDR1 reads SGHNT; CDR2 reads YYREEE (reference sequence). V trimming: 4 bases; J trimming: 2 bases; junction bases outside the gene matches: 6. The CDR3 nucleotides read TGTGCCAGCAGCCCCCGGGACAGACCCTACGAGCAGTACTTC. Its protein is CASSPRDRPYEQYF.

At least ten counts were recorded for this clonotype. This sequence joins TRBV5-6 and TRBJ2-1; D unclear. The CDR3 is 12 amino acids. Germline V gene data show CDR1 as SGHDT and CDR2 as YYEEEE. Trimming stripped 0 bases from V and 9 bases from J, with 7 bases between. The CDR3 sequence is CASSLVLGEQFF. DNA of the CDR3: TGTGCCAGCAGCTTGGTCCTGGGTGAGCAGTTCTTC. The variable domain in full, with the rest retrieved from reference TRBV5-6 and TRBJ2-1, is DAGVTQSPTHLIKTRGQQVTLRCSPKSGHDTVSWYQQALGQGPQFIFQYYEEEERQRGNFPDRFSGHQFPNYSSELNVNALLLGDSALYLCASSLVLGEQFFGPGTRLTVL.

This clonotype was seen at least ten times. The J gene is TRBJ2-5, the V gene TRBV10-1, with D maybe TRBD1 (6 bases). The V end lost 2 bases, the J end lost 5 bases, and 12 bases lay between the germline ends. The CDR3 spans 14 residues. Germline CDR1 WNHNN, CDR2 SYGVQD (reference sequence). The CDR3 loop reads CASSEGGPGETQYF. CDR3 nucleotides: TGCGCCAGCAGTGAGGGGGGCCCAGGCGAGACCCAGTACTTC.

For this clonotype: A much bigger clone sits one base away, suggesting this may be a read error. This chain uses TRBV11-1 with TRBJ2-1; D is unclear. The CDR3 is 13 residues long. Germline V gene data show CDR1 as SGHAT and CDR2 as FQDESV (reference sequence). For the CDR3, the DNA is TGTACCAGCAGCCCTAGAGACGTGGATGAGCAGTTCTTC. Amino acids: CTSSPRDVDEQFF.

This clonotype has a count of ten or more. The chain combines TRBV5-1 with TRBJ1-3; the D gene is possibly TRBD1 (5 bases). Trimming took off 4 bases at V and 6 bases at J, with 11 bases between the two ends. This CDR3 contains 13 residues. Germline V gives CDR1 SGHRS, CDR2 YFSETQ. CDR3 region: CASSEVGLNTIYF. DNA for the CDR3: TGCGCCAGCAGCGAGGTGGGGCTAAACACCATATATTTT.

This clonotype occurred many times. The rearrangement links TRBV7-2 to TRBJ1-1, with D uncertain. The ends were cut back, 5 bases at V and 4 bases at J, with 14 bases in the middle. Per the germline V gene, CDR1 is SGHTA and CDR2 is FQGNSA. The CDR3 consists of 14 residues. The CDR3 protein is CASSHRRFATEAFF. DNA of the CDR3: TGTGCCAGCAGCCACCGCAGGTTCGCCACTGAAGCTTTCTTT.

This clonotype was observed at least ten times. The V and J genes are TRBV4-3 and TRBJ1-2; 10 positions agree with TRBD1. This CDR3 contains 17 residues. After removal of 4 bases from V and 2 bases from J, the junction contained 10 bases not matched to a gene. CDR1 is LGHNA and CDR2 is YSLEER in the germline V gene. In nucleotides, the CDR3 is TGCGCCAGCAGCCTTGAGCCTTGGGACAGGGGCAACTATGGCTACACCTTC. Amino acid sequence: CASSLEPWDRGNYGYTF.

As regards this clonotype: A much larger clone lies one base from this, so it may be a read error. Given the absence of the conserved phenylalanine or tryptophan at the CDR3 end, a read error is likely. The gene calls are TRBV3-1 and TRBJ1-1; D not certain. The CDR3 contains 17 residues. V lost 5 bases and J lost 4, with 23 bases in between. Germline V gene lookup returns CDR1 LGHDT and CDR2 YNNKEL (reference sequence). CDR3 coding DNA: TGTGCCAGCAGCATGGTTAGTCCCATTTCAATTCGCACTGAAGCTTTCCTT. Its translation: CASSMVSPISIRTEAFL.

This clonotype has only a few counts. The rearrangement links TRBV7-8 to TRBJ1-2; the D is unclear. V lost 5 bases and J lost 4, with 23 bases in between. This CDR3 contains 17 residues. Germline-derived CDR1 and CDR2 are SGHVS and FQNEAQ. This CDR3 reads CASSDASFTRKTYGYTF. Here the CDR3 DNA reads TGTGCCAGCAGCGACGCATCGTTTACCCGAAAGACCTATGGCTACACCTTC.

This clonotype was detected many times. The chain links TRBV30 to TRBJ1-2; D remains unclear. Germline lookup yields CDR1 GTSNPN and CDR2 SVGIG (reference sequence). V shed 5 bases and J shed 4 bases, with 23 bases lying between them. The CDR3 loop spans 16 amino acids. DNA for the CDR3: TGTGCCTGGCCCTTGCGGCGTTATAGAAAGACCTATGGCTACACCTTC. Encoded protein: CAWPLRRYRKTYGYTF.

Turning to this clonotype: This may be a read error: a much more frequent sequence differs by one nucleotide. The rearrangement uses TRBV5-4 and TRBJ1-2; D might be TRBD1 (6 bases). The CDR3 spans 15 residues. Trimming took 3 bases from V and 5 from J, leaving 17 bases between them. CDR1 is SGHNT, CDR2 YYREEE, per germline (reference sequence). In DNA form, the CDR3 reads TGTGCCAGCAGCTCGCCCGGACAGCAAACTTATGGCTACACCTTC. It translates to CASSSPGQQTYGYTF.

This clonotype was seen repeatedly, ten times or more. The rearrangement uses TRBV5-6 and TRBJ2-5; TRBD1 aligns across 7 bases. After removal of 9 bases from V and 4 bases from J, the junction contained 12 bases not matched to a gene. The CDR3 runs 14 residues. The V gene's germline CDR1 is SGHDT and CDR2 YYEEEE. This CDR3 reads CATYSTGFAETQYF. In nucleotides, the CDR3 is TGTGCCACCTACTCGACAGGGTTCGCAGAGACCCAGTACTTC. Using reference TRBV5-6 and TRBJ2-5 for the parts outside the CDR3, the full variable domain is DAGVTQSPTHLIKTRGQQVTLRCSPKSGHDTVSWYQQALGQGPQFIFQYYEEEERQRGNFPDRFSGHQFPNYSSELNVNALLLGDSALYLCATYSTGFAETQYFGPGTRLLVL.

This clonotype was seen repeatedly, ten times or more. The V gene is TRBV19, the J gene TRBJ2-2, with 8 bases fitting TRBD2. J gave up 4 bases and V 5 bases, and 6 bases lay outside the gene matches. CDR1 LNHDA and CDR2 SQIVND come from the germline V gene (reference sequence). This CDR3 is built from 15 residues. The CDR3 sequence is CASSRREAITGELFF. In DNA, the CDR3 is TGTGCCAGTAGTCGGCGGGAGGCGATCACCGGGGAGCTGTTTTTT. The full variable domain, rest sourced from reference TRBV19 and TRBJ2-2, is DGGITQSPKYLFRKEGQNVTLSCEQNLNHDAMYWYRQDPGQGLRLIYYSQIVNDFQKGDIAEGYSVSREKKESFPLTVTSAQKNPTAFYLCASSRREAITGELFFGEGSRLTVL.

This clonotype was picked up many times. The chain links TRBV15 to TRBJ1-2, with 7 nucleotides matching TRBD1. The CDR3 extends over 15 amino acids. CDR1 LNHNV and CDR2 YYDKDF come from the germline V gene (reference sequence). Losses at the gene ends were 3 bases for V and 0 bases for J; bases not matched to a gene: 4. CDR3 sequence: CATSSDRVTNYGYTF. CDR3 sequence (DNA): TGTGCCACCAGCAGCGACAGGGTTACTAACTATGGCTACACCTTC.

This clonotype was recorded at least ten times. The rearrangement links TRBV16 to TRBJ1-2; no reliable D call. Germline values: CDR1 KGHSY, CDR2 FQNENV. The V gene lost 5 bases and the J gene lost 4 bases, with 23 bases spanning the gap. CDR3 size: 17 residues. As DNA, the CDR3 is TGTGCCAGCAGCGCCAACGGGGTCGTTAGAAAGACCTATGGCTACACCTTC. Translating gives CASSANGVVRKTYGYTF. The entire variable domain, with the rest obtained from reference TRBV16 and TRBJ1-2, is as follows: GEEVAQTPKHLVRGEGQKAKLYCAPIKGHSYVFWYQQVLKNEFKFLISFQNENVFDETGMPKERFSAKCLPNSPCSLEIQATKLEDSAVYFCASSANGVVRKTYGYTFGSGTRLTVV.

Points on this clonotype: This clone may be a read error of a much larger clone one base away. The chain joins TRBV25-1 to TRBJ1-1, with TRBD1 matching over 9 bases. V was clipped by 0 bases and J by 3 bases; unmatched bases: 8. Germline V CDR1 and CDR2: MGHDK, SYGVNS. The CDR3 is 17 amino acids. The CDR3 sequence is CASSEYRDREEDTEAFF. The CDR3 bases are TGTGCCAGCAGTGAATATAGGGACAGGGAGGAGGACACTGAAGCTTTCTTT.

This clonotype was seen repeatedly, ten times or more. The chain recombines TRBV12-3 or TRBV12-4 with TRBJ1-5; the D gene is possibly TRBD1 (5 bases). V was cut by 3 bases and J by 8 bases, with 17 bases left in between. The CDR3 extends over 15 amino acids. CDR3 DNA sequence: TGTGCCAGCAGTTTTTTTTCGCAGGGAGGGAAGCCCCAGCATTTT. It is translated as CASSFFSQGGKPQHF.

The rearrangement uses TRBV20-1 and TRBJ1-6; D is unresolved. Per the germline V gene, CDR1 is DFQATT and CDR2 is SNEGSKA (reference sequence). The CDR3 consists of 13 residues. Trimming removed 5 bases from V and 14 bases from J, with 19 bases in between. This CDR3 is CSAPGRATSALHF. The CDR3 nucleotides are TGCAGTGCTCCTGGGAGAGCTACGTCCGCCCTCCACTTT.

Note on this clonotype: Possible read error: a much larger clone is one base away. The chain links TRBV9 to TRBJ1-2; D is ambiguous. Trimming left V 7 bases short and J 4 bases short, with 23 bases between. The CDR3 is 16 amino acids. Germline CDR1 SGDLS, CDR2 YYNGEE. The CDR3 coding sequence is TGTGCCAGCGGCCAATGGTGCTCAAGAAAGACCTATGGCTACACCTTC. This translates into CASGQWCSRKTYGYTF.

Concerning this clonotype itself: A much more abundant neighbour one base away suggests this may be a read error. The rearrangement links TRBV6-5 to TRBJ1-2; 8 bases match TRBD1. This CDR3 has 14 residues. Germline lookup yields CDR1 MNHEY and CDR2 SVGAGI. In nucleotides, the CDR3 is TGTGCCGGCAGCGGAGGACAGGGATACTATGGCTACACCTTC. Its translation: CAGSGGQGYYGYTF.

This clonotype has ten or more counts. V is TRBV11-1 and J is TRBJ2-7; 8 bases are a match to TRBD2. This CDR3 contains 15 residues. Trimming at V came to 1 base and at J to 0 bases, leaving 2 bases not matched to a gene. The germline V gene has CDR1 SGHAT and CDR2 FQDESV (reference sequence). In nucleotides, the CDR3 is TGTGCCAGCAGCTTAGAGGGGACTAGCTCCTACGAGCAGTACTTC. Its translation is CASSLEGTSSYEQYF.

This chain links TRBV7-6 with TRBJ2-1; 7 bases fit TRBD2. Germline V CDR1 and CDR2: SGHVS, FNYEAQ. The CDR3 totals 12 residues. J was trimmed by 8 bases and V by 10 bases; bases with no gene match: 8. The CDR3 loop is CATLAGVDEQFF. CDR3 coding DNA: TGTGCCACCCTCGCGGGAGTAGATGAGCAGTTCTTC.

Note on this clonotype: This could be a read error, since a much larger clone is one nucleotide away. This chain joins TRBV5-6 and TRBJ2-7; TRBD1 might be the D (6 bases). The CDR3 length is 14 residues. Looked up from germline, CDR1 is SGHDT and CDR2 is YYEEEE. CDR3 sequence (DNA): TGTGCCAACAGCTCTCGGGACACCTCCTACGAGCAGTACTTC. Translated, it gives CANSSRDTSYEQYF.

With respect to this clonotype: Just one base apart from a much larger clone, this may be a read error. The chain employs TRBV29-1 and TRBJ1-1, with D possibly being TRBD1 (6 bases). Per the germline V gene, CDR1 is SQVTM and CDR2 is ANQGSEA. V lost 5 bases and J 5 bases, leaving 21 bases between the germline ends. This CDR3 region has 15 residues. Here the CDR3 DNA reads TGCAGCGTTAGAAGGGGGAGCGCCGGGGATACTGAAGCTTTCTTT. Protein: CSVRRGSAGDTEAFF. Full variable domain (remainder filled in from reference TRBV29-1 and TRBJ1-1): SAVISQKPSRDICQRGTSLTIQCQVDSQVTMMFWYRQQPGQSLTLIATANQGSEATYESGFVIDKFPISRPNLTFSTLTVSNMSPEDSSIYLCSVRRGSAGDTEAFFGQGTRLTVV.

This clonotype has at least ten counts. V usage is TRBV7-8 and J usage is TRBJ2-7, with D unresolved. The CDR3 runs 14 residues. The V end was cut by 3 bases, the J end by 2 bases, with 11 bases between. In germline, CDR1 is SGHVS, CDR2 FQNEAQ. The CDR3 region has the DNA TGTGCCAGCAGCTTGGATTTAGGTACCTACGAGCAGTACTTC. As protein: CASSLDLGTYEQYF. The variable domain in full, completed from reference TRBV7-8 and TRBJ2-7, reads GAGVSQSPRYKVAKRGQDVALRCDPISGHVSLFWYQQALGQGPEFLTYFQNEAQLDKSGLPSDRFFAERPEGSVSTLKIQRTQQEDSAVYLCASSLDLGTYEQYFGPGTRLTVT.

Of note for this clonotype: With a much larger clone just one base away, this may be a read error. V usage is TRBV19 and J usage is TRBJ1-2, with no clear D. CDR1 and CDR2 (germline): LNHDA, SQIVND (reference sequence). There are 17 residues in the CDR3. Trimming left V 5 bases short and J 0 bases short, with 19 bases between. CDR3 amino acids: CASSLRSSQIANYGYTF. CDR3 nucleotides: TGTGCCAGTAGTCTCCGATCGAGCCAGATTGCTAACTATGGCTACACCTTC.

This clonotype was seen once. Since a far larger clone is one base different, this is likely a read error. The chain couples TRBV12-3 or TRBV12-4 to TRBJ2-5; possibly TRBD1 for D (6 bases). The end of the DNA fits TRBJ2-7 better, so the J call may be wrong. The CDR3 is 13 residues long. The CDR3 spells CASREDRSYEQYF. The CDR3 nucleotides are TGTGCCAGCAGAGAGGACAGATCTTACGAGCAGTACTTC.